The rows below give T cell receptor beta chains drawn from one sample of a study of blood T cells in healthy people across ages. TCRdb analysed the 5' RACE reads with MiXCR anew, one entry per CDR3 protein. The data hold about 680,000 distinct CDR3 sequences, with approximately 49% observed a single time. Sequences were obtained from blood. Receptors originate from a woman in her fifties or sixties in good health. CDR3s leave out the opening cysteine and the closing phenylalanine or tryptophan. Fields, in order: V gene, CDR3 protein.

TRBV20-1	SADDHRDTQY
TRBV6-6	ASSYSPRGNQETQY
TRBV10-3	AISESAGANVLT
TRBV29-1	SVAGLASNSYEQY
TRBV4-2	ASSQGDRGGDTQY
TRBV5-1	ASSLETLDPRYTGELF
TRBV5-1	ASSLDGTENRGY
TRBV27	ASSGGGPYGELF
TRBV4-2	ASSPSAGAKETQY
TRBV10-3	ATSGSGEETQY
TRBV12-3/TRBV12-4	ASSTTGKIYGYT
TRBV5-1	ASSEGGQSGIQY
TRBV9	ANSVGPGGQETQY
TRBV7-9	ASSFADRGTYEQY
TRBV7-2	ASRYLAGGDNEQF
TRBV20-1	SAYDPGNSSYEQY
TRBV9	ASSVGEGYNEQF
TRBV20-1	SAGDFERGSYEQY
TRBV7-9	ASSTADTQY
TRBV15	ATSRGGRTSGKYNEQF
TRBV29-1	SGLVPGGLF
TRBV28	ASDTTNTGELF
TRBV5-1	ASSPQGTGNTEAF
TRBV6-1	ASSDQGRDQPQH
TRBV4-3	ASSQASGQPNTKAF
TRBV4-1	ASSQAFGRNNEQF
TRBV12-3/TRBV12-4	ASSLELAGVRNEQY
TRBV28	ASSSGASSYEQY
TRBV20-1	SASRLAGTNEQY
TRBV7-2	ASRPSGTSYEQY
TRBV24-1	ATSDLSRQF
TRBV7-9	ASSLGPRGPGANVLT
TRBV4-3	ASSQDESSGNYEQY
TRBV12-3/TRBV12-4	ASSGQGARGYT
TRBV7-2	ASSASGGSSYGQY
TRBV3-1	ASSYAGGSFYEQY
TRBV6-1	ASSEGAGAYEQY
TRBV6-2/TRBV6-3	ASTRTGGFNEQF